This TCR beta chain was captured in a study of blood T cell repertoires in COVID-19 (TCRdb year 2020). Context from the whole study: Samples covering the acute and convalescent phases of COVID-19 were provided by collaborators in the United States, Italy and Spain. The prospective study material was composed of cDNA or gDNA derived from T cells, B-cell-depleted T cells, or PBMCs. Subjects who had been exposed to COVID-19, were actively infected with it, or had recovered from it provided the deeply sampled blood TCRbeta repertoires that made up the dataset. A freely available public database, intended as a resource for researchers studying the immune response to SARS-CoV-2, is where the repertoires were released. The samples were drawn from the first 160 participants of the ongoing ImmuneRACE study and from over 950 subjects provided by 6 global collaborators. A de-identified subject ID, COVID-19 status, age in years and sex were almost always included in the sample metadata. HLA class I and class II types, where available, came from metadata supplied by the sample provider rather than from assay-based typing.

TCRbeta CDR3 regions were amplified from genomic DNA by means of the immunoSEQ Assay, a bias-controlled multiplex PCR. The source study handled its data this way. Within the assay, amplification of reference gene primers was used to estimate how many nucleated cells each sample contained. Sequence reads were collapsed and filtered to measure the absolute abundance of every unique TCRbeta CDR3 rearrangement. Productive Simpson clonality was computed per sample as the square root of Simpson's diversity index over productive rearrangements. This is the immuneACCESS table as TCRdb keeps it, with only in-frame sequences that have V and J called. A part of the clones is gone; compared with another copy, unresolved V genes explain less than half, and the rest is unexplained. The V and J calls and clone size were taken over from that table, and D and trimming were inferred from the DNA. The sample contains some 120,000 clones, just under 90% of them found a single time. Clones ranked in the top ten supply 2% to 2.5% of the sample.

Each collaborating institution followed its own protocols to collect whole blood in K2EDTA tubes. For TCRbeta analysis, collaborators shipped samples in one of three forms: frozen whole blood, isolated PBMCs, or DNA extracted from either of those sample types. In the case of this clone: Its specific antigen is unknown. The record has no base qualities; no much larger clone is one base away.

Overall study results and their limits: The amount of clinical and demographic metadata varied by source and participant and was provided uncurated.

V drops 9 bases and J drops 3 bases, leaving 20 bases in between. From the germline V gene (reference sequence), CDR1 is LNHDA and CDR2 is SQIVND. The CDR3 measures 15 amino acids from cysteine to phenylalanine. Only the CDR3 region is kept as DNA, spanning 45 bases read in frame from base 1. The TCR comes from a woman in her forties or fifties with acute or convalescent COVID-19. The chain is encoded by TRBV19 joined to TRBJ1-1; the D gene cannot be named for sure. Input material: peripheral blood. The CDR3 has the sequence CASISHPGGDTEAFF. The base sequence is TGTGCCAGCATCTCTCATCCGGGAGGCGACACTGAAGCTTTCTTT.